The rows below give T cell receptor beta chains drawn from one sample of a study of identical twins. TCRdb re-derived calls from the 5' RACE reads in MiXCR, one entry per CDR3 protein. The repertoire holds 600,000 to 700,000 distinct CDR3 sequences, with roughly 20% as singletons. The sample also formed part of further work on T cells expressing NK-cell markers.

The sample was PBMCs. These receptor sequences come from a woman aged 18-29 years in good health. Each CDR3 is given with its conserved first and last residue. The D gene is left open where the match is weak. Clone size appears in some rows only: once, few, many, or a class for an expanded clone.

>few|TRBJ2-1|TRBV20-1|-
TGCAGTGCTAGAGCCAAACTAGATAACTACAATGAGCAGTTCTTC
CSARAKLDNYNEQFF
>-|TRBJ2-3|TRBV4-2|TRBD2
TGTGCCAGCAGCCAAGAGACTAGCGGGGCGGATACGCAGTATTTT
CASSQETSGADTQYF
>-|TRBJ1-6|TRBV2|-
TGTGCCACCCTGGGCCTTCACGTCCACTTT
CATLGLHVHF
>-|TRBJ2-7|TRBV20-1|TRBD1
TGCAGTGCTAGCCTCACGGGACAGGGTCTTCACGAGCAGTACTTC
CSASLTGQGLHEQYF
>few|TRBJ2-3|TRBV20-1|-
TGCAGTGCTAGTGGGCTAGATTTAGGATTCTTCGGCACAGATACGCAGTATTTT
CSASGLDLGFFGTDTQYF
>few|TRBJ2-5|TRBV7-6|TRBD1
TGTGCCAGCAGCCAAACAGGGGGCACAGAGACCCAGTACTTC
CASSQTGGTETQYF
>few|TRBJ1-1|TRBV5-6|-
TGTGCCAGCAGCCCGGGATTCAGGGCCACTGAAGCTTTCTTT
CASSPGFRATEAFF
>-|TRBJ2-3|TRBV7-9|-
TGTGCCAGCAGCTTACTGGGGCCTATCACAGATACGCAGTATTTT
CASSLLGPITDTQYF
>few|TRBJ2-1|TRBV14|-
TGTGCCAGCAGCCAACAGGGCCGGGCTGAGCAGTTCTTC
CASSQQGRAEQFF
>-|TRBJ1-2|TRBV12-3/TRBV12-4|-
TGTGCCAGCAGTTTCTGGGGAGGCTACACCTTC
CASSFWGGYTF
>many|TRBJ2-1|TRBV15|-
TGTGCCACCAGCAGAGTCGGAACAGAGCAGTTCTTC
CATSRVGTEQFF
>few|TRBJ2-2|TRBV6-5|-
TGTGCCAGCAGTTACCGGGACTCTAACACCGGGGAGCTGTTTTTT
CASSYRDSNTGELFF
>few|TRBJ1-1|TRBV10-3|-
TGTGCCATCAGTGGTAAGGGCCTAACTGAAGCTTTCTTT
CAISGKGLTEAFF
>-|TRBJ2-7|TRBV29-1|-
-
CSVVGQGIKYF
>-|TRBJ1-1|TRBV29-1|TRBD1
TGCAGCGTTGAATTCTTTTCGACAGGGGGCGCGTCTGAAGCTTTCTTT
CSVEFFSTGGASEAFF
>few|TRBJ2-5|TRBV25-1|-
TGTGCCAGCAGTGGAGTAGGAGAGACCCAGTACTTC
CASSGVGETQYF
>-|TRBJ2-1|TRBV20-1|-
TGCAGTGCTAAGGCTAGCGAATCCTACAATGAGCAGTTCTTC
CSAKASESYNEQFF